This T cell receptor (beta chain) was documented in a study of cytomegalovirus exposure and HLA in healthy donors. General observations from the study: Using the classifier, cytomegalovirus status was reportedly diagnosed with high specificity and sensitivity. Per a prior analysis, the majority of TCR beta V segments were productive roughly 87% or roughly 30% of the time.

The J segment lost 7 bases and the V segment lost 6 bases, leaving 9 bases of the junction unmatched. The CDR3 covers 15 residues. Germline V lookup: CDR1 WNHNN, CDR2 SYGVQD (reference sequence). The study ran its PCR with 60 Vbeta and 13 Jbeta primers. Repertoires were generated with immunoSEQ multiplex PCR, while TCRdb's copy carries only in-frame clones and drops some. The sample lists 150,000 to 200,000 clones, roughly four fifths occurring once. Worth noting for this clone: The antigen remains unidentified.

Sequencing used PBMCs. The chain is built from TRBV10-1 and TRBJ1-6; TRBD1 matches 7 bases. The receptor was isolated from a young man in good health and CMV-seronegative. The chain's CDR3 is CASSPDRQGNSPLHF. The CDR3 DNA reads as TGCGCCAGCAGCCCCGATCGACAGGGAAATTCACCCCTCCACTTT.